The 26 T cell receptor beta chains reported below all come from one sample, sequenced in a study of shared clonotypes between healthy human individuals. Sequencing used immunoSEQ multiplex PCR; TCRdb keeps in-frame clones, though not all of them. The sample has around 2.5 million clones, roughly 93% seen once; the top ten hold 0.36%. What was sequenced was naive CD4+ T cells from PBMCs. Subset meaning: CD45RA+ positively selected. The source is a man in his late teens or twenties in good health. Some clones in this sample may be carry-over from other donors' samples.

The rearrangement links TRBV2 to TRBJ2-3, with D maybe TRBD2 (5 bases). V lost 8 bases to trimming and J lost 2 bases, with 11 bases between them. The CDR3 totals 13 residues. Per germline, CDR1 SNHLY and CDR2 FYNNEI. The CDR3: CASGLRDTDTQYF. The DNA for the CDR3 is TGTGCCAGCGGACTGAGAGACACAGATACGCAGTATTTT.

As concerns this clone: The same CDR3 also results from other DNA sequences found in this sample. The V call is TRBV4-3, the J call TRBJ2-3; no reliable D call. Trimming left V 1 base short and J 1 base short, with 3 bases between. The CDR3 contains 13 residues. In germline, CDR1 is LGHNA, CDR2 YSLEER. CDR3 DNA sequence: TGCGCCAGCAGCCAAGTGGGCACAGATACGCAGTATTTT. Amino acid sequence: CASSQVGTDTQYF.

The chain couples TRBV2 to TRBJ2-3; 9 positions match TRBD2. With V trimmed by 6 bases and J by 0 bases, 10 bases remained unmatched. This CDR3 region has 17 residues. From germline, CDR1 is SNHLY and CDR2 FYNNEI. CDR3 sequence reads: CASRVRGLAASTDTQYF. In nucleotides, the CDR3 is TGTGCCAGCAGGGTTAGGGGACTAGCCGCTAGCACAGATACGCAGTATTTT.

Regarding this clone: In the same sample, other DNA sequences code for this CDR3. CDR3 region: CASSVEGRRETQYF. CDR3 coding DNA: TGTGCCAGCAGCGTAGAGGGTAGGCGAGAGACCCAGTACTTC. The V call is TRBV9, the J call TRBJ2-5; D is unclear. Trimming cost V 0 bases and J 4 bases, with 10 bases left between them. The germline CDR1 and CDR2 sequences are SGDLS and YYNGEE. The CDR3 is 14 amino acids. Supplemented by reference TRBV9 and TRBJ2-5, the full variable domain reads DSGVTQTPKHLITATGQRVTLRCSPRSGDLSVYWYQQSLDQGLQFLIQYYNGEERAKGNILERFSAQQFPDLHSELNLSSLELGDSALYFCASSVEGRRETQYFGPGTRLLVL.

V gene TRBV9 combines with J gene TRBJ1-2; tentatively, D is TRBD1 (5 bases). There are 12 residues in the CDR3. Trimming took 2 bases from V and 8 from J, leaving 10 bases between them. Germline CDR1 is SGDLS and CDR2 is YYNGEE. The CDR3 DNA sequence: TGTGCCAGCAGCGTGTCAGGGCAAGGCTACACCTTC. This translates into CASSVSGQGYTF.

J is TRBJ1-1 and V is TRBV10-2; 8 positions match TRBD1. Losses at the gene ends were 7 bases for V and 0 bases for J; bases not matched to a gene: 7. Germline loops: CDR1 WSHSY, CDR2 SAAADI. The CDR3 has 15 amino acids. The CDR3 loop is CASKTGTGMNTEAFF. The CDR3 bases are TGCGCCAGCAAGACCGGGACAGGAATGAACACTGAAGCTTTCTTT.

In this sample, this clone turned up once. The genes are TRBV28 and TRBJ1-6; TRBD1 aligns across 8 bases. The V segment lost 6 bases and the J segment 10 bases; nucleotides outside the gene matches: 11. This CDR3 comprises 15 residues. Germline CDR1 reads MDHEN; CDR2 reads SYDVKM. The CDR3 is CASSPSDRVGSPLHF. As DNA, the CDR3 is TGTGCCAGCAGCCCCTCGGACAGGGTTGGCTCACCCCTCCACTTT.

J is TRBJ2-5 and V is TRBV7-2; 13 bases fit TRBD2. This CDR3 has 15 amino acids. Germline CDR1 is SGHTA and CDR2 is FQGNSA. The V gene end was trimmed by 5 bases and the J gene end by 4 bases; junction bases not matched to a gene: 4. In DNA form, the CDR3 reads TGTGCCAGCAGCCAAGGACTAGCGGGAGTAGAGACCCAGTACTTC. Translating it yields CASSQGLAGVETQYF.

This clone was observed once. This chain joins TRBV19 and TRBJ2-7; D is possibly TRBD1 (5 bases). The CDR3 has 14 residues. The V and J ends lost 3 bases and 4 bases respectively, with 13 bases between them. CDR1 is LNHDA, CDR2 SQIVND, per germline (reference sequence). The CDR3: CASSIRPGWYEQYF. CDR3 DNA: TGTGCCAGTAGTATCCGGCCAGGGTGGTACGAGCAGTACTTC.

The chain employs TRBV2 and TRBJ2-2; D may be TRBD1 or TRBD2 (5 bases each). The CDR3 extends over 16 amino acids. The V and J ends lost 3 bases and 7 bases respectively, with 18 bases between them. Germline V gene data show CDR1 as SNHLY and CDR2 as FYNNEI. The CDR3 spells CASSEQGVTPGGELFF. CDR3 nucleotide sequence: TGTGCCAGCAGTGAGCAGGGAGTGACCCCCGGCGGGGAGCTGTTTTTT.

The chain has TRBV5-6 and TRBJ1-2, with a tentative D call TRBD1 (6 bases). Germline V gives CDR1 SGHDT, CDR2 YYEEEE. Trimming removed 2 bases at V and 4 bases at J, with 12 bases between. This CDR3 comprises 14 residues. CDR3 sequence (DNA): TGTGCCAGCAGCTTTTCGTGGACAGTCTATGGCTACACCTTC. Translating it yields CASSFSWTVYGYTF.

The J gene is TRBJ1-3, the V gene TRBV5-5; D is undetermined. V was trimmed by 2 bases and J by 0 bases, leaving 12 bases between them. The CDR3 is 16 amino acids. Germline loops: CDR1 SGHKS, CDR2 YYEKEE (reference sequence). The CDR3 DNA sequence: TGTGCCAGCAGCTTAGGTGGCTTCAACTCTGGAAACACCATATATTTT. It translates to CASSLGGFNSGNTIYF.

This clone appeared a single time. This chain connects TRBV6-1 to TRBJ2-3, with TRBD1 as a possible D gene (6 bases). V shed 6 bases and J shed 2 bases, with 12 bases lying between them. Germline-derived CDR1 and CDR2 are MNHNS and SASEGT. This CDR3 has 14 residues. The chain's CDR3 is CASSPDSLTDTQYF. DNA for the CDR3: TGTGCCAGCAGCCCGGACAGTCTCACAGATACGCAGTATTTT.

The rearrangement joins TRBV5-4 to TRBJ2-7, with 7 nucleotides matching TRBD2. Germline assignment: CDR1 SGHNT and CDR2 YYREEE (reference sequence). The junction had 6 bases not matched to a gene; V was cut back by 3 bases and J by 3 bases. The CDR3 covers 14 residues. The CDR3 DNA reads TGTGCCAGCAGCTGGGAGGGGCCCCACTACGAGCAGTACTTC. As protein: CASSWEGPHYEQYF.

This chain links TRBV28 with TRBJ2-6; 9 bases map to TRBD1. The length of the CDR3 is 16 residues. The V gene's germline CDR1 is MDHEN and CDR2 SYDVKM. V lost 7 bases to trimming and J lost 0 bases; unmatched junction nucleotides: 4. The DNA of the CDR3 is TGTGCCAGCAATACAGGGGGCAACTCTGGGGCCAACGTCCTGACTTTC. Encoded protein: CASNTGGNSGANVLTF.

The CDR3 coding sequence is TGTGCCAGCAGTGACAGGCCCCTCTCTGGAAACACCATATATTTT. The encoded protein is CASSDRPLSGNTIYF. This chain uses TRBV2 with TRBJ1-3; D remains ambiguous. V lost 3 bases and J 0 bases, leaving 9 bases between the germline ends. Germline assignment: CDR1 SNHLY and CDR2 FYNNEI. CDR3 length: 15 residues.

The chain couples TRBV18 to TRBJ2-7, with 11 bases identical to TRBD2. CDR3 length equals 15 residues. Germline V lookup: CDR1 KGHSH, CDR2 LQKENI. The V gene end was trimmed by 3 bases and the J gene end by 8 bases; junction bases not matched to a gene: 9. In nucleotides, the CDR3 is TGTGCCAGCTCACCGCCCGGACTAGCGGGCGATCAGCAGTACTTC. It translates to CASSPPGLAGDQQYF.

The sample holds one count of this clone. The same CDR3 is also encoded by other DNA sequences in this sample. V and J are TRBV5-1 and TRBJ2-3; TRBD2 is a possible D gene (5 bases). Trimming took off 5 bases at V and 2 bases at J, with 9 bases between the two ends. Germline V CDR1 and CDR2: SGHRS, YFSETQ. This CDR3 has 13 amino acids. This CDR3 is CASSSGNTDTQYF. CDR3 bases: TGCGCCAGCAGTTCGGGAAACACAGATACGCAGTATTTT.

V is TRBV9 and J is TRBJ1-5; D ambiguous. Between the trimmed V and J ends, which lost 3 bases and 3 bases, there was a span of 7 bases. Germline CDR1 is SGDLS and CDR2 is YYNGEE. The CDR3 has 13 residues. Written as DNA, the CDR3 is TGTGCCAGCAGCGCTCTTCCCAATCAGCCCCAGCATTTT. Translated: CASSALPNQPQHF.

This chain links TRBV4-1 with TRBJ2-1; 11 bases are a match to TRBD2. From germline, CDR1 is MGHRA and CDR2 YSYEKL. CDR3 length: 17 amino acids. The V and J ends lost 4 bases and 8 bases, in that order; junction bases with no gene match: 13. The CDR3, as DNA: TGCGCCAGCAGCCCCACGATTCTAGCGGGAGGACTTTATGAGCAGTTCTTC. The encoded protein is CASSPTILAGGLYEQFF.

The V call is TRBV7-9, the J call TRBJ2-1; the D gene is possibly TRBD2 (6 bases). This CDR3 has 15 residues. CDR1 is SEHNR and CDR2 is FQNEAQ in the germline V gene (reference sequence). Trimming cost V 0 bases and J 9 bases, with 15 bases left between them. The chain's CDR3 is CASSLAVLEGSEQFF. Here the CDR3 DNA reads TGTGCCAGCAGCTTAGCGGTTTTGGAGGGAAGTGAGCAGTTCTTC.

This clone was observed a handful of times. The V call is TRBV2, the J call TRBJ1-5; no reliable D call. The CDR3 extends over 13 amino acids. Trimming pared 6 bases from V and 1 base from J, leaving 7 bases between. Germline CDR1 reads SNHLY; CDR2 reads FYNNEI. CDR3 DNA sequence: TGTGCCAGCAGGGATAGAAGCAATCAGCCCCAGCATTTT. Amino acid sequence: CASRDRSNQPQHF.

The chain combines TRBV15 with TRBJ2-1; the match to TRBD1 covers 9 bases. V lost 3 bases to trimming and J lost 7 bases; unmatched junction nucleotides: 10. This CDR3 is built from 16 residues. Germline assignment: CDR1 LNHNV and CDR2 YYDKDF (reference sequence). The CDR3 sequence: CATSRGLTGGGNEQFF. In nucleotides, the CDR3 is TGTGCCACCAGCAGGGGATTGACAGGGGGAGGGAATGAGCAGTTCTTC.

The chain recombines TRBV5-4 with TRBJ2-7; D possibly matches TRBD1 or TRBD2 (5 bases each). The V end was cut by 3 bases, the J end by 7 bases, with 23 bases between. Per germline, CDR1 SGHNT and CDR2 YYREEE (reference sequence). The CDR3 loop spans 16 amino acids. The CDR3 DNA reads TGTGCCAGCAGCTCGGGTTTTTCGGCAGGGCGGAGGGAGCAGTACTTC. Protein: CASSSGFSAGRREQYF.

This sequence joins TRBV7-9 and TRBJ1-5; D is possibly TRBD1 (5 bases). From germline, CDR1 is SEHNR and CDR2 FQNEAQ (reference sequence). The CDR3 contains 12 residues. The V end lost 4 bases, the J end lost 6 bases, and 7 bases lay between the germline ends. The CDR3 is CASSWGSQPQHF. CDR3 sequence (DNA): TGTGCCAGCAGCTGGGGGAGTCAGCCCCAGCATTTT.

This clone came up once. In nucleotides, the CDR3 is TGCGCCAGCAGCTCATTCGACAGGGGGCTTAAAAACATTCAGTACTTC. It yields the protein CASSSFDRGLKNIQYF. The rearrangement joins TRBV4-1 to TRBJ2-4, with 10 bases aligning to TRBD1. CDR1 and CDR2 from the germline V gene are MGHRA and YSYEKL. This CDR3 contains 16 residues. V was pared by 5 bases and J by 4 bases, with 8 bases of the junction left unmatched.